These 21 T cell receptor beta chains were sequenced from one sample in a study of T-cell memory formation after mild COVID-19. TCRdb re-derived calls from the 5' RACE reads in MiXCR, one entry per CDR3 protein. This table has roughly 450,000 distinct CDR3 sequences, about 20% appearing once. Input material: PBMCs or a T cell subset sorted from them (not recorded which). The receptors were sampled from an adult woman who had mild COVID-19 (a few samples of this study predate the infection). Cell type and time point are not known.

This clonotype was picked up a small number of times. The gene calls are TRBV27 and TRBJ2-7, with 8 positions matching TRBD2. This CDR3 comprises 14 residues. The J segment lost 3 bases and the V segment lost 8 bases, leaving 9 bases of the junction unmatched. From germline, CDR1 is MNHEY and CDR2 SMNVEV (reference sequence). CDR3 sequence (DNA): TGTGCCAGCTCCGAGCGGGGGTCGGGCTACGAGCAGTACTTC. Its translation is CASSERGSGYEQYF.

This clonotype appeared a few times. CDR3 sequence: CSVTGSSYNEQFF. In DNA form, the CDR3 reads TGCAGCGTAACAGGCAGCTCCTACAATGAGCAGTTCTTC. The rearrangement uses TRBV29-1 and TRBJ2-1; D perhaps matches TRBD1 (5 bases). The CDR3 consists of 13 residues. V shed 6 bases and J shed 0 bases, with 9 bases lying between them. Germline CDR1 is SQVTM and CDR2 is ANQGSEA.

The rearrangement links TRBV5-1 to TRBJ1-1, with 9 bases lining up with TRBD1. After removal of 1 base from V and 8 bases from J, the junction contained 6 bases not matched to a gene. Germline V gene lookup returns CDR1 SGHRS and CDR2 YFSETQ. CDR3 length: 14 residues. The CDR3 DNA follows: TGCGCCAGCAGCTTGACAGGGGGCAAGGGGGAAGCTTTCTTT. Translated: CASSLTGGKGEAFF. Drawing the rest from reference TRBV5-1 and TRBJ1-1, the complete variable domain is KAGVTQTPRYLIKTRGQQVTLSCSPISGHRSVSWYQQTPGQGLQFLFEYFSETQRNKGNFPGRFSGRQFSNSRSEMNVSTLELGDSALYLCASSLTGGKGEAFFGQGTRLTVV.

The chain carries TRBV2 and TRBJ1-2, with 10 bases that match TRBD1. The junction had 11 bases not matched to a gene; V was cut back by 8 bases and J by 8 bases. Germline CDR1 SNHLY, CDR2 FYNNEI. This CDR3 has 14 residues. DNA for the CDR3: TGTGCCAGCGGCCCTTGGACAGGGGGAATGGGCTACACCTTC. It encodes CASGPWTGGMGYTF. Complete variable domain (other parts from reference TRBV2 and TRBJ1-2): EPEVTQTPSHQVTQMGQEVILRCVPISNHLYFYWYRQILGQKVEFLVSFYNNEISEKSEIFDDQFSVERPDGSNFTLKIRSTKLEDSAMYFCASGPWTGGMGYTFGSGTRLTVV.

This clonotype was detected a few times. The chain is built from TRBV6-6 and TRBJ1-1, with D possibly being TRBD1 (5 bases). The CDR3 extends over 19 amino acids. Trimming removed 4 bases from V and 1 base from J, with 25 bases in between. Germline V gene lookup returns CDR1 MNHNY and CDR2 SVGAGI (reference sequence). The CDR3: CASSLTYIPRALPNTEAFF. The CDR3 bases are TGTGCCAGCAGTTTAACATATATACCCAGGGCCCTCCCGAACACTGAAGCTTTCTTT.

The sample holds many counts of this clonotype. This chain links TRBV5-1 with TRBJ2-3, with a possible D match to TRBD1 (6 bases). V shed 0 bases and J shed 1 base, with 6 bases lying between them. CDR1 and CDR2 (germline): SGHRS, YFSETQ. The CDR3 runs 14 residues. CDR3 nucleotide sequence: TGCGCCAGCAGCTTGGACAGGGGCACAGATACGCAGTATTTT. Translation gives CASSLDRGTDTQYF.

The table lists this clonotype with a few counts. The chain recombines TRBV15 with TRBJ1-5; D is perhaps TRBD1 (5 bases). The CDR3 extends over 16 amino acids. Germline CDR1 and CDR2: LNHNV and YYDKDF (reference sequence). Trimming removed 6 bases from V and 5 bases from J, with 20 bases in between. DNA of the CDR3: TGTGCCACCAGTAAGGAGCCCAATACGGGGCATCAGCCCCAGCATTTT. Translation: CATSKEPNTGHQPQHF.

The sample holds a few counts of this clonotype. The genes are TRBV21-1 and TRBJ2-2; TRBD2 is the table's D call and was not checked against the DNA. TRBV21-1 is assigned pseudogene status. The CDR3 extends over 17 amino acids. CDR3 nucleotides: TGTGCCAGCAGCCCCGAGGGAAAGCGCTACGAGGCCGGGGAGCTGTTTTTT. This encodes CASSPEGKRYEAGELFF.

This chain joins TRBV12-3 or TRBV12-4 and TRBJ2-5; 8 nucleotides line up with TRBD1. There are 15 residues in the CDR3. With V trimmed by 4 bases and J by 7 bases, 11 bases remained unmatched. CDR3 loop: CASSSPTGALRTQYF. DNA of the CDR3: TGTGCCAGCAGTTCACCGACAGGGGCCCTAAGGACCCAGTACTTC.

CDR3 region: CAIQTGPQAFF. For the CDR3, the DNA is TGTGCCATCCAGACGGGACCCCAAGCTTTCTTT. The chain combines TRBV28 with TRBJ1-1; a possible D gene is TRBD1 (5 bases). The CDR3 has 11 residues. Trimming shortened V by 10 bases and J by 9 bases, and 15 bases separated the two germline ends. The germline gives CDR1 MDHEN, CDR2 SYDVKM.

Only a few counts were recorded for this clonotype. This chain's CDR3 is CSAMTPGQGDYGYTF. The CDR3, as DNA: TGCAGTGCTATGACTCCGGGACAGGGGGACTATGGCTACACCTTC. The chain couples TRBV20-1 to TRBJ1-2; 11 bases align to TRBD1. Trimming cost V 4 bases and J 3 bases; bases outside gene matches: 7. The length of the CDR3 is 15 residues. Germline assignment: CDR1 DFQATT and CDR2 SNEGSKA (reference sequence).

The chain is built from TRBV4-1 and TRBJ1-5, with D unclear. Deletions cut 4 bases from V and 9 bases from J, with 16 bases between. The CDR3 extends over 14 amino acids. CDR1 and CDR2 (germline): MGHRA, YSYEKL. The DNA for the CDR3 is TGCGCCAGCAGCCCAGCCTTCGGGGATCGGCCCCAGCATTTT. Translating it yields CASSPAFGDRPQHF.

The count of this clonotype is one. The rearrangement uses TRBV6-5 and TRBJ2-2; D is possibly TRBD1 or TRBD2 (5 bases each). CDR1 is MNHEY and CDR2 is SVGAGI in the germline V gene. V lost 2 bases to trimming and J lost 6 bases, with 10 bases between them. CDR3 length equals 14 residues. As DNA, the CDR3 is TGTGCCAGCAGTTACGCTCGGGGCTCCGGGGAGCTGTTTTTT. Protein product: CASSYARGSGELFF.

About this clonotype itself: The junction does not match germline at one end; this may be a read error. V usage is TRBV20-1 and J usage is TRBJ1-1, with TRBD1 matching 10 bases. Germline V gives CDR1 DFQATT, CDR2 SNEGSKA (reference sequence). The CDR3 loop spans 12 amino acids. The CDR3 loop is CIAQGTGAEAFF. CDR3 bases: TGCATTGCTCAAGGGACAGGGGCTGAAGCTTTCTTT.

This clonotype was observed a few times. The chain links TRBV5-1 to TRBJ2-7; 9 nucleotides match TRBD2. The germline V gene encodes CDR1 SGHRS and CDR2 YFSETQ. The CDR3 is made up of 14 amino acids. Germline trimming cut 3 bases from V and 3 bases from J; bases unmatched to any gene: 4. This chain's CDR3 is CASSYSGGRYEQYF. CDR3 DNA sequence: TGCGCCAGCAGCTATAGCGGGGGCCGCTACGAGCAGTACTTC.

This sequence joins TRBV7-2 and TRBJ2-1; tentatively, D is TRBD1 (5 bases). Germline assignment: CDR1 SGHTA and CDR2 FQGNSA. The CDR3 runs 15 residues. The V end was cut by 0 bases, the J end by 7 bases, with 13 bases between. The CDR3 coding sequence is TGTGCCAGCAGCTTAGCTCCGCTTCAGGGAAATGAGCAGTTCTTC. It encodes CASSLAPLQGNEQFF.

This clonotype was found a few times. This chain joins TRBV7-2 and TRBJ2-5; D not resolved. V lost 1 base and J 7 bases, leaving 10 bases between the germline ends. The CDR3 is 13 residues long. Germline V gene data show CDR1 as SGHTA and CDR2 as FQGNSA. CDR3 amino acids: CASSLDLERTQYF. CDR3 nucleotides: TGTGCCAGCAGCTTAGATCTCGAGAGGACCCAGTACTTC.

The genes are TRBV12-3 or TRBV12-4 and TRBJ2-2; 7 bases fit TRBD2. J was trimmed by 6 bases and V by 6 bases; bases with no gene match: 7. This CDR3 is 14 amino acids long. The CDR3 region is CASSPTSWAGELFF. The CDR3, as DNA: TGTGCCAGCAGCCCGACTAGCTGGGCCGGGGAGCTGTTTTTT.

V usage is TRBV20-1 and J usage is TRBJ2-5; 7 positions match TRBD1. Germline V lookup: CDR1 DFQATT, CDR2 SNEGSKA (reference sequence). Trimming took 7 bases from V and 3 from J; bases not matched to a gene: 11. The CDR3 loop spans 14 amino acids. CDR3 nucleotides: TGCAGTGTTTCTGCCGGGACAGCTAAAGAGACCCAGTACTTC. This encodes CSVSAGTAKETQYF.

This clonotype was detected only a few times. CDR3 bases: TGCGCCAGCAGCCCACGACCCGGTCAGGGGAACACTGAAGCTTTCTTT. Protein sequence: CASSPRPGQGNTEAFF. The chain employs TRBV5-1 and TRBJ1-1; D may be TRBD1 (5 bases). The ends were cut back, 4 bases at V and 1 base at J, with 17 bases in the middle. CDR1 is SGHRS and CDR2 is YFSETQ in the germline V gene. CDR3 length equals 16 residues.

This clonotype was seen only a few times. This rearrangement joins TRBV15 to TRBJ2-1; D unresolved. The germline gives CDR1 LNHNV, CDR2 YYDKDF (reference sequence). The V gene lost 0 bases and the J gene lost 8 bases, with 11 bases spanning the gap. The CDR3 extends over 14 amino acids. The CDR3 DNA sequence: TGTGCCACCAGCAGAGATTCGGGCGTGGATGAGCAGTTCTTC. Its translation: CATSRDSGVDEQFF.